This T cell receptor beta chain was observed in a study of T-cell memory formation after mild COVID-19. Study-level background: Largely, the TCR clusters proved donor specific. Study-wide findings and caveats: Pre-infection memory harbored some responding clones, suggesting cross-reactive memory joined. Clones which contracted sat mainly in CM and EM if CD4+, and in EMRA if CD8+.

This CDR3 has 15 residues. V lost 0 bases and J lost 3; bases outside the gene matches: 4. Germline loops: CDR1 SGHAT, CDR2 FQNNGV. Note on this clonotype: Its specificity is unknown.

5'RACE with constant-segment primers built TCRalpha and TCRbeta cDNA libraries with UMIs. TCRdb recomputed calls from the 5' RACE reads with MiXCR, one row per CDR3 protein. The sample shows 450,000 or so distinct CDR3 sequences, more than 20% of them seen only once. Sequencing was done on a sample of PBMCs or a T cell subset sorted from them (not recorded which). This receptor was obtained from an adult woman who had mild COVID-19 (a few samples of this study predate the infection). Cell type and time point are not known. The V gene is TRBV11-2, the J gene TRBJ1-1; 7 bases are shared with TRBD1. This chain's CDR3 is CASSLESGGHTEAFF. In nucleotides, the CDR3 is TGTGCCAGCAGCTTAGAGTCAGGGGGACACACTGAAGCTTTCTTT.